This T cell receptor beta chain is from a study of spatial heterogeneity in lung cancer. Across the study: Detection consistently yielded more beta chains than alpha chains.

As for time point: blood at routine non-recurrence follow-up after resection. Unsorted whole RNA of tumor, nontumor lung or frozen PBMC was sequenced. Every molecule of TCR cDNA had its own unique molecular identifier. TCRdb re-called the 5' RACE reads through MiXCR, storing one row per CDR3 protein. The data show around 110,000 distinct CDR3 sequences, 9.5% to 15% seen once. Trimming removed 6 bases from V and 6 bases from J, with 11 bases in between. The CDR3 has 11 amino acids. CDR1 is DFQATT, CDR2 SNEGSKA, per germline (reference sequence). This sequence was found in a male donor with early-stage non-small cell lung cancer. The genes are TRBV20-1 and TRBJ1-1; D is unclear. This sample comprised PBMCs, obtained at follow-up. The CDR3 DNA reads as TGCAGTGCCATAAACCGGCCTGAAGCTTTCTTT. Its translation is CSAINRPEAFF.